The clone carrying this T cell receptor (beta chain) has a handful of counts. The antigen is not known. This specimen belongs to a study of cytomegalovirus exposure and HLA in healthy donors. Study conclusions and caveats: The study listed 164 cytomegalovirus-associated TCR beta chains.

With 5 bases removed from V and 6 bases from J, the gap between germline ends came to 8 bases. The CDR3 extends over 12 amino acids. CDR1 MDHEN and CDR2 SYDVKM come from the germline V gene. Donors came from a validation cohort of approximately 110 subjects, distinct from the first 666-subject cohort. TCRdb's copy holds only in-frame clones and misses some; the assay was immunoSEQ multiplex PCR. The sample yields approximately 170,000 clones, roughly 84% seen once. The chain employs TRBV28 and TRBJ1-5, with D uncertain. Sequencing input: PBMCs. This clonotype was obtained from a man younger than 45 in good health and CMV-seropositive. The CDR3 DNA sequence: TGTGCCAGCAGTCCCTTCGGTCAGCCCCAGCATTTT. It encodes CASSPFGQPQHF.